Listed here are 4 T cell receptor beta chains from one sample, sequenced in a study of T cell responses to AZD1222 COVID-19 vaccine. TCRdb keeps only in-frame clones here, not all; method: immunoSEQ multiplex PCR. This sample carries 100,000 to 120,000 clones, about four fifths of them seen once, and the ten largest clones take 4% to 5%. Sample: peripheral blood, taken on day 0 of AZD1222 vaccination. The receptors originated from an adult in good health.

This chain uses TRBV5-4 with TRBJ1-5, with 9 bases aligning to TRBD1. Germline CDR1 is SGHNT and CDR2 is YYREEE (reference sequence). After removal of 0 bases from V and 4 bases from J, the junction contained 8 bases not matched to a gene. This CDR3 is built from 17 residues. This chain's CDR3 is CASSLGGGQGGNQPQHF. The CDR3 nucleotides read TGTGCCAGCAGCTTGGGGGGGGGACAGGGAGGAAATCAGCCCCAGCATTTT.

The V call is TRBV5-6, the J call TRBJ2-5; D gene unclear. The CDR3 loop spans 12 amino acids. Germline CDR1 SGHDT, CDR2 YYEEEE. Trimming took 0 bases from V and 4 from J, leaving 4 bases between them. The CDR3 DNA reads TGTGCCAGCAGCTTGGATTTAGAGACCCAGTACTTC. This translates into CASSLDLETQYF.

The chain couples TRBV12-3 or TRBV12-4 to TRBJ2-7; the D is unclear. The CDR3 is 12 residues long. V was cut by 5 bases and J by 3 bases, with 8 bases left in between. CDR3 DNA sequence: TGTGCCAGCAGTAAATCTATCTACGAGCAGTACTTC. Protein sequence: CASSKSIYEQYF.

With regard to this clone: One junction end does not reproduce the germline sequence, and a read error may be involved. The chain recombines TRBV7-7 with TRBJ1-2; weak D call: TRBD1 (5 bases). The CDR3 covers 16 residues. Germline values: CDR1 SSHAT, CDR2 FNYEAQ (reference sequence). DNA of the CDR3: TGTGCTAGCAGCTTAGGGGACGAGGGCAGTAACTATGGCTACACCTTC. Residues: CASSLGDEGSNYGYTF.